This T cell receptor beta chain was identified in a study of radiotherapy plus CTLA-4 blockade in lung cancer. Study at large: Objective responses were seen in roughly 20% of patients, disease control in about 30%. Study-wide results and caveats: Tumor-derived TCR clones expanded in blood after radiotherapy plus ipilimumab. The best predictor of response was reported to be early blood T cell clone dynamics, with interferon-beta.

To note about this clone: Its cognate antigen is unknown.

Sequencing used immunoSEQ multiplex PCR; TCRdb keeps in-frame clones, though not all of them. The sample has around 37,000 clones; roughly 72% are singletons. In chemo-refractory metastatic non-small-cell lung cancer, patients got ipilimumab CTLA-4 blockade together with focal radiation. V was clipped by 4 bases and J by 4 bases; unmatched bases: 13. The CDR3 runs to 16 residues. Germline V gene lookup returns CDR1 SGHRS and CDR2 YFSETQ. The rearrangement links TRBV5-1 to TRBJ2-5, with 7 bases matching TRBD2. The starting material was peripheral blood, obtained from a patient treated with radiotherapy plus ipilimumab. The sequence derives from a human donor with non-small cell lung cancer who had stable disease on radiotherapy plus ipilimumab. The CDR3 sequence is CASSLTPALAAETQYF. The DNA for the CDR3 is TGCGCCAGCAGCCTAACCCCAGCTCTAGCGGCAGAGACCCAGTACTTC.